This record looks at one T cell receptor (beta chain) sequence and its context. Its cognate antigen is unknown. This may come from a read error, since a much larger clone is one base off. Patients aged 18 to 65 had newly diagnosed hyperthyroidism lasting under 2 months. Researchers barred patients who had uncontrolled infection, other autoimmune disease, pregnancy or lactation. This sample holds PBMCs from under 11 ml fresh peripheral blood. This entry comes from a study of T cells in Graves' hyperthyroidism and ophthalmopathy. V shed 8 bases and J shed 4 bases, with 26 bases lying between them. Germline CDR1 reads MNHNS; CDR2 reads SASEGT. The CDR3 contains 17 residues. The study's findings and limits: The blood repertoire included most of the expanded thyroid clonotypes above 0.001.

From RNA transcripts, TCR beta CDR3 regions were amplified. TCR CDR3 underwent first-round RT-PCR with the HTBI primer set. TCRdb called the multiplex PCR reads again in MiXCR, with one record for every CDR3 protein. Of about 690,000 distinct CDR3 sequences listed, 15% to 20% are singletons. The rearrangement links TRBV6-1 to TRBJ1-1; D may be TRBD1 (6 bases). The clonotype originates from a man aged 45-60 years with Graves' hyperthyroidism. Material: blood. Here the CDR3 DNA reads TGTGCCAGCGCAGTATGGGGAGGGCAGGGGTGTCCCACTGAAGCTTTCTTT. Translated: CASAVWGGQGCPTEAFF.